A single sample is the source of the 15 T cell receptor beta chains below, sequenced in a study of shared clonotypes between healthy human individuals. Data came from immunoSEQ multiplex PCR; TCRdb stores just in-frame clones and leaves some out. The sample lists around 88,000 clones, 60% to 75% occurring once. Sequencing was performed on memory CD8+ T cells sorted from blood. Indicated subset: CD45RO+ cells pooled with CCR7-negative TemRA cells. All receptors come from a young man in good health.

This chain uses TRBV19 with TRBJ2-1; 7 bases fit TRBD2. The CDR3 extends over 15 amino acids. The V segment lost 7 bases and the J segment 2 bases; nucleotides outside the gene matches: 8. The V gene's germline CDR1 is LNHDA and CDR2 SQIVND (reference sequence). CDR3 bases: TGTGCCAGTACCTTTGGTGGGGGGGCCTACAATGAGCAGTTCTTC. The encoded protein is CASTFGGGAYNEQFF.

The J gene is TRBJ2-7, the V gene TRBV2; 10 bases map to TRBD2. This CDR3 region has 14 residues. Germline V gene data show CDR1 as SNHLY and CDR2 as FYNNEI. V gave up 7 bases and J gave up 2 bases; unmatched junction bases: 5. CDR3 nucleotide sequence: TGTGCCAGCACCATGAGCGGGAGGGCCTACGAGCAGTACTTC. Translated: CASTMSGRAYEQYF.

This clone was found a few times. The chain employs TRBV19 and TRBJ1-5; weak D call: TRBD1 (6 bases). V lost 10 bases to trimming and J lost 0 bases, with 13 bases between them. This CDR3 is 14 amino acids long. From germline, CDR1 is LNHDA and CDR2 SQIVND (reference sequence). The CDR3 here is CATGQPYSNQPQHF. CDR3 bases: TGTGCCACTGGACAGCCGTATAGCAATCAGCCCCAGCATTTT.

The chain carries TRBV11-2 and TRBJ1-5; D ambiguous. V was clipped by 4 bases and J by 6 bases, with 10 bases between them. Germline CDR1 reads SGHAT; CDR2 reads FQNNGV. The CDR3 totals 13 residues. CDR3 sequence reads: CASSSGLTQPQHF. The CDR3 bases are TGTGCCAGCAGCTCTGGTCTAACTCAGCCCCAGCATTTT.

The genes are TRBV9 and TRBJ2-2; no firm D call. Between the trimmed V and J ends, which lost 2 bases and 3 bases, there was a span of 11 bases. Germline values: CDR1 SGDLS, CDR2 YYNGEE. This CDR3 region has 15 residues. DNA for the CDR3: TGTGCCAGCAGCGTCGACCCGCGATACACCGGGGAGCTGTTTTTT. It specifies CASSVDPRYTGELFF.

The CDR3 reads CASSLIPSNQETQYF. The CDR3 coding sequence is TGTGCCAGCAGCTTAATCCCTAGTAACCAAGAGACCCAGTACTTC. The genes are TRBV7-9 and TRBJ2-5, with unresolved D. The CDR3 has 15 amino acids. Germline-derived CDR1 and CDR2 are SEHNR and FQNEAQ (reference sequence). V lost 2 bases and J 0 bases, leaving 10 bases between the germline ends. Drawing the rest from reference TRBV7-9 and TRBJ2-5, the complete variable domain is DTGVSQNPRHKITKRGQNVTFRCDPISEHNRLYWYRQTLGQGPEFLTYFQNEAQLEKSRLLSDRFSAERPKGSFSTLEIQRTEQGDSAMYLCASSLIPSNQETQYFGPGTRLLVL.

This chain uses TRBV25-1 with TRBJ2-5; 7 positions match TRBD1. Germline V gene lookup returns CDR1 MGHDK and CDR2 SYGVNS. V shed 2 bases and J 4 bases; nucleotides not matched to a gene: 10. The CDR3 runs to 16 residues. The CDR3 DNA reads as TGTGCCAGCAGTGAAACCGGGACAGCCGCTCTAGAGACCCAGTACTTC. Amino acids: CASSETGTAALETQYF.

The chain links TRBV14 to TRBJ2-7; perhaps TRBD1 as D (6 bases). The germline V gene encodes CDR1 SGHDN and CDR2 FVKESK. The CDR3 is made up of 18 amino acids. With 2 bases removed from V and 0 bases from J, the gap between germline ends came to 20 bases. CDR3 in amino acids: CASSQLGGEIQSSYEQYF. The CDR3 bases are TGTGCCAGCAGCCAATTAGGGGGAGAGATACAAAGCTCCTACGAGCAGTACTTC.

The chain is built from TRBV7-9 and TRBJ2-3, with 8 nucleotides matching TRBD1. The CDR3 is 17 residues long. Looked up from germline, CDR1 is SEHNR and CDR2 is FQNEAQ (reference sequence). Unmatched junction bases numbered 10, after V lost 4 bases and J lost 1 base. As DNA, the CDR3 is TGTGCCAGCAGCTCTATACAGGGGGAGACCCGCACAGATACGCAGTATTTT. Translating it yields CASSSIQGETRTDTQYF.

V is TRBV27 and J is TRBJ2-7; TRBD1 might be the D (5 bases). Germline V gives CDR1 MNHEY, CDR2 SMNVEV (reference sequence). The CDR3 loop spans 15 amino acids. Between the trimmed V and J ends, which lost 4 bases and 2 bases, there was a span of 15 bases. The DNA for the CDR3 is TGTGCCAGCAGTTCCTTTGGGGCAGGAACCTACGAGCAGTACTTC. This codes for CASSSFGAGTYEQYF.

The chain joins TRBV27 to TRBJ1-5, with D perhaps matching TRBD1 (6 bases). The CDR3 runs 15 residues. Germline assignment: CDR1 MNHEY and CDR2 SMNVEV (reference sequence). V lost 6 bases and J 3 bases, leaving 15 bases between the germline ends. CDR3 amino acids: CASRPEGGNNQPQHF. The DNA for the CDR3 is TGTGCCAGCAGGCCCGAAGGGGGAAACAATCAGCCCCAGCATTTT.

The CDR3 loop is CASSSLYYNEQFF. CDR3 in DNA: TGTGCCAGCAGCTCCCTTTACTACAATGAGCAGTTCTTC. The V call is TRBV9, the J call TRBJ2-1; unclear D gene. CDR1 is SGDLS and CDR2 is YYNGEE in the germline V gene. This CDR3 spans 13 amino acids. V gave up 4 bases and J gave up 3 bases, with 8 bases separating them.

This clone was seen only a few times. The V and J genes are TRBV29-1 and TRBJ1-1; D gene uncertain. Germline assignment: CDR1 SQVTM and CDR2 ANQGSEA. V lost 5 bases and J 1 base, leaving 8 bases between the germline ends. There are 12 residues in the CDR3. The DNA of the CDR3 is TGCAGCGTTTATCCAGGGAACACTGAAGCTTTCTTT. It yields the protein CSVYPGNTEAFF.

The CDR3 loop is CASSLERESYNEQFF. CDR3 nucleotide sequence: TGTGCCAGCAGCTTGGAGCGGGAGTCCTACAATGAGCAGTTCTTC. The chain is built from TRBV5-4 and TRBJ2-1; 8 bases line up with TRBD2. This CDR3 is built from 15 residues. CDR1 SGHNT and CDR2 YYREEE come from the germline V gene (reference sequence). With V trimmed by 0 bases and J by 1 base, 0 bases remained unmatched.

V gene TRBV10-2 combines with J gene TRBJ2-7; D is unclear. V lost 0 bases, J lost 3 bases, and 9 bases lay in between. CDR1 and CDR2 from the germline V gene are WSHSY and SAAADI. The CDR3 has 14 amino acids. In DNA form, the CDR3 reads TGCGCCAGCAGTGAGTCATTTCGGAGCTACGAGCAGTACTTC. It yields the protein CASSESFRSYEQYF.